Given below is one TCR beta chain in context. The sample is drawn from a study of blood T cell repertoires in COVID-19. The overall study: COVID-19 samples collected from the United States, Italy and Spain covered acute and convalescent phases. In each case, the material was cDNA or gDNA derived from T cells, B-cell-depleted T cells, or PBMCs.

In the original processing: Estimation of nucleated cell counts was performed using reference gene primer amplification. Clones were sequenced by immunoSEQ multiplex PCR, and TCRdb holds only the in-frame ones, with some missing. D and trimming come from the DNA, and the V and J calls and clone size come from that table. The repertoire includes fewer than 300,000 clones, over 75% of them detected once, and 9% to 9.5% sits in the top ten. In germline, CDR1 is SNHLY, CDR2 FYNNEI. Trimming removed 2 bases from V and 2 bases from J, with 10 bases in between. CDR3 length equals 15 residues. The rearrangement joins TRBV2 to TRBJ1-3; D is unresolved. The TCR was taken from a man aged 18 to 30 with active or convalescent COVID-19. The specimen was peripheral blood. CDR3 protein: CASSEFEGTGNTIYF. The CDR3 DNA is TGTGCCAGCAGTGAATTCGAGGGAACTGGAAACACCATATATTTT.